These 5 T cell receptor beta chains originate from one sample sequenced in a study of blood T cell repertoires in COVID-19. The method was immunoSEQ multiplex PCR; TCRdb's version includes in-frame clones alone and lacks a portion of them. The table has about 25,000 clones, roughly 82% seen once. Source material: peripheral blood. The receptor set was obtained from a man older than 75 with active or convalescent COVID-19.

The chain joins TRBV11-2 to TRBJ2-1; D is ambiguous. Trimming pared 5 bases from V and 5 bases from J, leaving 4 bases between. CDR1 SGHAT and CDR2 FQNNGV come from the germline V gene. This CDR3 is built from 11 residues. The CDR3 nucleotides are TGTGCCAGCAGCCTAAACAATGAGCAGTTCTTC. Its protein product is CASSLNNEQFF.

The chain couples TRBV4-1 to TRBJ2-7; TRBD2 matches 11 bases. Losses at the gene ends were 0 bases for V and 2 bases for J; bases not matched to a gene: 3. CDR3 size: 16 residues. Per the germline V gene, CDR1 is MGHRA and CDR2 is YSYEKL. CDR3 in amino acids: CASSQESSGRAYEQYF. CDR3 DNA sequence: TGCGCCAGCAGCCAAGAAAGTAGCGGGAGGGCCTACGAGCAGTACTTC.

The sample holds one count of this clone. V usage is TRBV5-1 and J usage is TRBJ1-4, with D hard to call. The V gene's germline CDR1 is SGHRS and CDR2 YFSETQ. This CDR3 contains 14 residues. V lost 2 bases and J 7 bases, leaving 12 bases between the germline ends. CDR3 sequence: CASSFQSGSEKLFF. The CDR3 DNA reads as TGCGCCAGCAGCTTTCAGTCAGGTAGTGAAAAACTGTTTTTT.

This sequence joins TRBV19 and TRBJ2-1; 7 positions match TRBD2. Trimming cost V 3 bases and J 9 bases; bases outside gene matches: 8. The CDR3 is made up of 14 amino acids. CDR1 LNHDA and CDR2 SQIVND come from the germline V gene (reference sequence). For the CDR3, the DNA is TGTGCCAGTAGTATTCGGGACTCTAGCGGTGAGCAGTTCTTC. It encodes CASSIRDSSGEQFF.

The rearrangement links TRBV10-3 to TRBJ2-7; TRBD2 aligns across 13 bases. V lost 0 bases, J lost 2 bases, and 13 bases stayed unmatched. This CDR3 spans 20 amino acids. Germline V gene sequence: CDR1 ENHRY, CDR2 SYGVKD. Here the CDR3 reads CAISESFGLAGVNRAYEQYF. CDR3 coding DNA: TGTGCCATCAGTGAGTCGTTTGGACTAGCGGGAGTAAATAGAGCCTACGAGCAGTACTTC.